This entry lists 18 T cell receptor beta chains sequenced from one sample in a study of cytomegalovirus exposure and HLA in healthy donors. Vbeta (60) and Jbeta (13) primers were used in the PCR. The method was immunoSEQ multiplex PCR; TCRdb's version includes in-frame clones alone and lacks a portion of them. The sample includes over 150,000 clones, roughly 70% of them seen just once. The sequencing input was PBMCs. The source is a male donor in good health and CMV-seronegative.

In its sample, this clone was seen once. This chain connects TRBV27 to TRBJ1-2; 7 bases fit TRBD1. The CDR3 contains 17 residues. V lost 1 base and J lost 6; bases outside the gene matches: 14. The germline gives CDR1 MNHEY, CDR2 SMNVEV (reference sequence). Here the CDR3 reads CASSLYTPPTGTDGYTF. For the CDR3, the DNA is TGTGCCAGCAGTTTATACACCCCCCCGACAGGGACGGATGGCTACACCTTC.

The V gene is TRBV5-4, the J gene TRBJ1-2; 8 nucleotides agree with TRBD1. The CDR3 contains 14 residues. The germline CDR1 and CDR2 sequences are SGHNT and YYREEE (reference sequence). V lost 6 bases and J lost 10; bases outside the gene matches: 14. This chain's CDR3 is CASISGGSRVPYTF. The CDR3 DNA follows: TGTGCCAGCATTTCAGGGGGCTCGCGTGTTCCCTACACCTTC.

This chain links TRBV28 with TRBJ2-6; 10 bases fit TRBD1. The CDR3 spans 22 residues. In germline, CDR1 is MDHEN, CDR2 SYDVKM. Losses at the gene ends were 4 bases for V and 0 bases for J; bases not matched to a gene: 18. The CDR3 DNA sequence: TGTGCCAGCAGTTCCTTCCCTAAATTAGGACAGGGGGGGATCTCTGGGGCCAACGTCCTGACTTTC. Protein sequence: CASSSFPKLGQGGISGANVLTF.

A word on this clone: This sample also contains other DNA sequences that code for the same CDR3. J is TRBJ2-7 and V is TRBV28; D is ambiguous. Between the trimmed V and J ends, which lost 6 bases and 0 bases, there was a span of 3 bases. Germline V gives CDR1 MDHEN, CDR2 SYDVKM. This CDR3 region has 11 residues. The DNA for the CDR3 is TGTGCCAGCAGCCGCTCCTACGAGCAGTACTTC. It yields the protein CASSRSYEQYF.

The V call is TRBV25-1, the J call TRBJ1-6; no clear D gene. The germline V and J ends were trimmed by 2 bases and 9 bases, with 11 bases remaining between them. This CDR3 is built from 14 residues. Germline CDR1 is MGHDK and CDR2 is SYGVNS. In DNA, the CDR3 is TGTGCCAGCAGTGAACTGGTCGGGATTTCACCCCTCCACTTT. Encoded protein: CASSELVGISPLHF.

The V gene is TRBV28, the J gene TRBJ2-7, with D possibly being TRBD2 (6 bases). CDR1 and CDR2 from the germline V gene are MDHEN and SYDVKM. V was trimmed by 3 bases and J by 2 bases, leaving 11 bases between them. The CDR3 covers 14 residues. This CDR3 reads CASSLTSIPYEQYF. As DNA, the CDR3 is TGTGCCAGCAGTTTGACTAGTATCCCCTACGAGCAGTACTTC. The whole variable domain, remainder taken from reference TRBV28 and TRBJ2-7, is DVKVTQSSRYLVKRTGEKVFLECVQDMDHENMFWYRQDPGLGLRLIYFSYDVKMKEKGDIPEGYSVSREKKERFSLILESASTNQTSMYLCASSLTSIPYEQYFGPGTRLTVT.

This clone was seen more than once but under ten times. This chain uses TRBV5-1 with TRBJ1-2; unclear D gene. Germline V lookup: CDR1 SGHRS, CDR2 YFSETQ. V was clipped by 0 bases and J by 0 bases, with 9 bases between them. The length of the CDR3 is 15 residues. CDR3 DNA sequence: TGCGCCAGCAGCTTGGATGGTGGAGCTAACTATGGCTACACCTTC. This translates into CASSLDGGANYGYTF.

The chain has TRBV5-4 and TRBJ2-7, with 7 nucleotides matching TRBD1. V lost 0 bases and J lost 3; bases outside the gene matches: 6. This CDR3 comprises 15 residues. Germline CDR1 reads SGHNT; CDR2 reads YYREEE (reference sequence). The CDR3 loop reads CASSLAAGGFYEQYF. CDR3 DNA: TGTGCCAGCAGCTTGGCGGCAGGGGGATTCTACGAGCAGTACTTC.

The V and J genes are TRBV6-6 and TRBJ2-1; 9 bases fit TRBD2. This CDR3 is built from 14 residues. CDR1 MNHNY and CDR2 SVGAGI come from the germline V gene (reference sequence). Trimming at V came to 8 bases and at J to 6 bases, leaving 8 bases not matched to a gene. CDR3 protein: CASGSSGGLNEQFF. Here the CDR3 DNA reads TGTGCCAGCGGTTCGAGCGGGGGGCTCAATGAGCAGTTCTTC.

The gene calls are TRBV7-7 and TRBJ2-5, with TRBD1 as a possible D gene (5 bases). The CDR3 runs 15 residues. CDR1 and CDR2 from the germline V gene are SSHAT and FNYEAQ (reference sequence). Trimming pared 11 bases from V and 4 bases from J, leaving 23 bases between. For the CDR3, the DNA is TGTGCCTGCGGTAGGGGCGCGGTGAATGGAGAGACCCAGTACTTC. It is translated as CACGRGAVNGETQYF.

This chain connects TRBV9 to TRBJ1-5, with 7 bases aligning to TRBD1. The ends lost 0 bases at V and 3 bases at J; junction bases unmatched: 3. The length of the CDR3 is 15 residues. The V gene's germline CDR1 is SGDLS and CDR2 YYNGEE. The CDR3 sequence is CASSVEGQHNQPQHF. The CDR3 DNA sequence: TGTGCCAGCAGCGTAGAGGGACAGCACAATCAGCCCCAGCATTTT.

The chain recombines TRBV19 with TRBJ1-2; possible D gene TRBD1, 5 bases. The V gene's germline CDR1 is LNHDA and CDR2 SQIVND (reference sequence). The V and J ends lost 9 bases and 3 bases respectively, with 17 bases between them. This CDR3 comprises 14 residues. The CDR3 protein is CASYGGEGHYGYTF. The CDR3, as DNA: TGTGCCAGCTACGGGGGGGAGGGTCACTATGGCTACACCTTC.

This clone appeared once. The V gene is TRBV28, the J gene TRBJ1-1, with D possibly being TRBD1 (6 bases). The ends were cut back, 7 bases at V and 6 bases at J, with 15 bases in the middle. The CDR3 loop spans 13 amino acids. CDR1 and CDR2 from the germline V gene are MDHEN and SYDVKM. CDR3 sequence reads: CASTLQGSAEAFF. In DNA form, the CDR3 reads TGTGCCAGCACCCTACAGGGTAGCGCTGAAGCTTTCTTT. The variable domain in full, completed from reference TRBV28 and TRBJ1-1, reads DVKVTQSSRYLVKRTGEKVFLECVQDMDHENMFWYRQDPGLGLRLIYFSYDVKMKEKGDIPEGYSVSREKKERFSLILESASTNQTSMYLCASTLQGSAEAFFGQGTRLTVV.

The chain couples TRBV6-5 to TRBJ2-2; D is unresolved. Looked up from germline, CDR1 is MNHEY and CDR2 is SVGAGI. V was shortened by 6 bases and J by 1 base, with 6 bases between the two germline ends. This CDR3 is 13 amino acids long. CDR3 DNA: TGTGCCAGCAGCCCCGGGAACACCGGGGAGCTGTTTTTT. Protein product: CASSPGNTGELFF.

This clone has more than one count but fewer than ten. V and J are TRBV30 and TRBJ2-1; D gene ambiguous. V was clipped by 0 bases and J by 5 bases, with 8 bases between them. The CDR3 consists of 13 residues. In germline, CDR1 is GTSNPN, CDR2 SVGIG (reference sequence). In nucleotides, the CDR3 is TGTGCCTGGAGTGTTGGTCGAGACAATGAGCAGTTCTTC. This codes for CAWSVGRDNEQFF.

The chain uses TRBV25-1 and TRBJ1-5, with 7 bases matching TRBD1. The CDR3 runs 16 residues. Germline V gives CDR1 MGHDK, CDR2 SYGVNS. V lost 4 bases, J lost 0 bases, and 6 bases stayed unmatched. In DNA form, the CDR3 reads TGTGCCAGCAGTGCGGACAGGAAGGATAGCAATCAGCCCCAGCATTTT. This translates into CASSADRKDSNQPQHF. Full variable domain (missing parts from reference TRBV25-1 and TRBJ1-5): EADIYQTPRYLVIGTGKKITLECSQTMGHDKMYWYQQDPGMELHLIHYSYGVNSTEKGDLSSESTVSRIRTEHFPLTLESARPSHTSQYLCASSADRKDSNQPQHFGDGTRLSIL.

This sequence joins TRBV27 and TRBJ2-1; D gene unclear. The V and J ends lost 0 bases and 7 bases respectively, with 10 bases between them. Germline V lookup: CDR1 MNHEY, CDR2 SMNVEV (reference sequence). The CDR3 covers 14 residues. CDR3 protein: CASSLSFSSNEQFF. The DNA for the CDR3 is TGTGCCAGCAGTTTATCGTTTAGCTCGAATGAGCAGTTCTTC.

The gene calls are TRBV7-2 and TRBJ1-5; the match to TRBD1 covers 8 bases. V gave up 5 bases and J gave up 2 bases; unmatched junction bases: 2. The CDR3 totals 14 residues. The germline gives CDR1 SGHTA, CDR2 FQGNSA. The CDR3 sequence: CASSLDRGNQPQHF. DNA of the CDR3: TGTGCCAGCAGCCTGGACAGGGGCAATCAGCCCCAGCATTTT. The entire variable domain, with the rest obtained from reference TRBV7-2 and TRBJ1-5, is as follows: GAGVSQSPSNKVTEKGKDVELRCDPISGHTALYWYRQSLGQGLEFLIYFQGNSAPDKSGLPSDRFSAERTGGSVSTLTIQRTQQEDSAVYLCASSLDRGNQPQHFGDGTRLSIL.